This TCR beta chain originates from a study of T cell changes during pregnancy in multiple sclerosis. Only in-frame clones appear in the TCRdb table, and some are missing; sequencing was by immunoSEQ multiplex PCR. The sample lists more than 45,000 clones, about 88% seen once, with around 1.2% in the top ten. The CDR3 has 16 amino acids. With 4 bases clipped from V and 2 bases from J, the junction kept 8 bases outside the gene matches. In germline, CDR1 is WNHNN, CDR2 SYGVQD (reference sequence). This clone was picked up one time. The rearrangement links TRBV10-1 to TRBJ2-1; 7 bases are a match to TRBD2. The sequenced sample was CD4+ T cells from peripheral blood mononuclear cells, obtained in the second trimester of pregnancy. The clonotype comes from a female donor with multiple sclerosis, enrolled in a pregnancy study. The CDR3 region has the DNA TGCGCCAGCAGTGCTACGGGAGGTGCCCCCTACAATGAGCAGTTCTTC. Translating it yields CASSATGGAPYNEQFF.